This TCR beta chain was observed in a study of beta chain features in type 1 diabetes. The investigators reverse transcribed all of the isolated RNA, so they sequenced expressed TCRB transcripts. Clones were read by immunoSEQ multiplex PCR, and TCRdb kept only the in-frame ones, dropping some. The sample has 10,000 to 15,000 clones; approximately 47% are singletons. CDR1 and CDR2 from the germline V gene are SGDLS and YYNGEE. The ends lost 2 bases at V and 5 bases at J; junction bases unmatched: 7. The CDR3 runs 15 residues. The chain combines TRBV9 with TRBJ1-2, with 9 bases identical to TRBD1. The sequenced sample consisted of stem cell memory CD4+ T cells from blood. This receptor was taken from a man between 18 and 35 years old in good health. CDR3 nucleotides: TGTGCCAGCAGCGTTGGATTAGGACAGGGGTATGGCTACACCTTC. Translation: CASSVGLGQGYGYTF.